The clone carrying this T cell receptor beta chain appeared a single time. Assay used: immunoSEQ multiplex PCR; TCRdb lists only in-frame clones, some missing. The table lists roughly 1 million clones, about 77% of them singletons, with 1.5% in the top ten. The CDR3 runs to 15 residues. V shed 4 bases and J shed 6 bases, with 15 bases lying between them. Germline CDR1 reads MDHEN; CDR2 reads SYDVKM. These data belong to a study of shared clonotypes between healthy human individuals. The TCR was taken from a man aged 18 to 30 in good health. This chain links TRBV28 with TRBJ1-4; TRBD1 might be the D (6 bases). The material sequenced was memory CD4+ T cells sorted from blood. As to subset: CD45RA-negative fraction. The CDR3 region is CASSSYREPHEKLFF. As DNA, the CDR3 is TGTGCCAGCAGTTCGTACAGGGAGCCCCATGAAAAACTGTTTTTT.